This T cell receptor (beta chain) emerged from a study of T-cell reconstitution after alpha-beta-depleted transplantation in children. Study findings and constraints: Expanded graft clones numbering several hundred reportedly gave rise to alpha-beta T cells about two months after transplant. Day-60 TCRbeta diversity that was high in some patients was derived from surviving recipient T cells and thymic progenitors. T-cell numbers and diversity, one year after transplant, stemmed largely from T cells that were newly produced.

TCRbeta library construction was performed incorporating unique molecular identifiers. TCRdb independently ran MiXCR on the PCR reads; one entry per CDR3 protein. The table has around 580,000 distinct CDR3 sequences, more than 20% seen once. The CDR3 consists of 16 residues. Germline CDR1 LGHNA, CDR2 YSLEER. The V and J ends lost 0 bases and 2 bases respectively, with 12 bases between them. On this clonotype itself: No antigen is known for it.

The source is a boy under two years old who had a stem cell transplant for acute myeloid leukemia, so the T cells may come from the graft donor. The chain links TRBV4-3 to TRBJ2-3, with D tentatively TRBD1 (7 bases). The sequencing here drew on PBMCs, mostly from graft donor cells, taken 360 days after TCRalphabeta/CD19-depleted stem cell transplant. CDR3 sequence reads: CASSQELEGATDTQYF. The CDR3 DNA reads as TGCGCCAGCAGCCAAGAATTGGAGGGGGCCACAGATACGCAGTATTTT.